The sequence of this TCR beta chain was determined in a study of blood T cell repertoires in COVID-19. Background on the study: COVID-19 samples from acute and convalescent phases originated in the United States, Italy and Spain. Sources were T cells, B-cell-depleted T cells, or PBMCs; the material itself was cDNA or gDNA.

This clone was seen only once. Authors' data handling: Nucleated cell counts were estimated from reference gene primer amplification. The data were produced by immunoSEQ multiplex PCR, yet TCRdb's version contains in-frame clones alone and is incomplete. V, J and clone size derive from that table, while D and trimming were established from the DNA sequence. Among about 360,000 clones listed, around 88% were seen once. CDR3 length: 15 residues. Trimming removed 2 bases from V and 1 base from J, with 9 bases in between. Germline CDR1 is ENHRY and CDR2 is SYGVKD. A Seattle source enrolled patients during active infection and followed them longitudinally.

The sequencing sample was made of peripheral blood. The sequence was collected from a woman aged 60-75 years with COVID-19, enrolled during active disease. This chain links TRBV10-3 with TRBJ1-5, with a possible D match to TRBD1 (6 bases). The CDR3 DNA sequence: TGTGCCATCAGTGAGGGCAGGGGAAGCAATCAGCCCCAGCATTTT. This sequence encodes CAISEGRGSNQPQHF.